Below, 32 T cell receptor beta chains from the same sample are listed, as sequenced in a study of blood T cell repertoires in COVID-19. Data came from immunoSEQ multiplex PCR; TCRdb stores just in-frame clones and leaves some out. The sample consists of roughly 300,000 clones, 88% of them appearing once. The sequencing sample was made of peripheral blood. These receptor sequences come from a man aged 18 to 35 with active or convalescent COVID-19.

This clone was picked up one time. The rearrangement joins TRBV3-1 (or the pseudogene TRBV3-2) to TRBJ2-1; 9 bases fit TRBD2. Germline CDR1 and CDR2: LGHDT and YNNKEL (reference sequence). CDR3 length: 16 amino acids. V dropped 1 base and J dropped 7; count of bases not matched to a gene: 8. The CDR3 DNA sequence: TGTGCCAGCAGCCAAGTAGAAGCGGGGGGTCTAAATGAGCAGTTCTTC. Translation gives CASSQVEAGGLNEQFF.

CDR3 region: CASGQGAPNTEAFF. The CDR3, as DNA: TGTGCCAGCGGACAGGGGGCACCGAACACTGAAGCTTTCTTT. The J gene is TRBJ1-1, the V gene TRBV2; 11 bases are shared with TRBD1. V lost 8 bases, J lost 1 base, and 3 bases stayed unmatched. The length of the CDR3 is 14 residues. The germline gives CDR1 SNHLY, CDR2 FYNNEI. Filled out from reference TRBV2 and TRBJ1-1, the complete variable domain reads EPEVTQTPSHQVTQMGQEVILRCVPISNHLYFYWYRQILGQKVEFLVSFYNNEISEKSEIFDDQFSVERPDGSNFTLKIRSTKLEDSAMYFCASGQGAPNTEAFFGQGTRLTVV.

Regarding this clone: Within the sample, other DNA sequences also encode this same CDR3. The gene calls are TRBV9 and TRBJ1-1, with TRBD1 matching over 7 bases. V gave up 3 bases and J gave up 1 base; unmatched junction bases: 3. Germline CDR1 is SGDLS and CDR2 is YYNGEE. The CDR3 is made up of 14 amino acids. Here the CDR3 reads CASSAGTANTEAFF. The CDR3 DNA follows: TGTGCCAGCAGCGCCGGGACAGCGAACACTGAAGCTTTCTTT.

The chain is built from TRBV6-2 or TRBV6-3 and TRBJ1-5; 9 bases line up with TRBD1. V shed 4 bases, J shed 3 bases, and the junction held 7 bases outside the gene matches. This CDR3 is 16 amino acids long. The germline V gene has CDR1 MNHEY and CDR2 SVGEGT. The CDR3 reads CASSSGQGPYNQPQHF. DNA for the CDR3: TGTGCCAGCAGTTCCGGACAGGGGCCCTACAATCAGCCCCAGCATTTT.

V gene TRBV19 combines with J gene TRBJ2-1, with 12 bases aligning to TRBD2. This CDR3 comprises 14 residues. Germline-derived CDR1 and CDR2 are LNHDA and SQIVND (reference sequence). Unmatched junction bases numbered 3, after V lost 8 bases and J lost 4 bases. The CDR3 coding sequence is TGTGCCAGTGGACTAGCGGGGTTTTACAATGAGCAGTTCTTC. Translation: CASGLAGFYNEQFF.

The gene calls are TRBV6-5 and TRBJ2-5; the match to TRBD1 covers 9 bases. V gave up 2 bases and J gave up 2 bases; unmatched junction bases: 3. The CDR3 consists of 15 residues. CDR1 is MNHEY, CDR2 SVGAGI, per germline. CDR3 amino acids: CASSYTGQGQETQYF. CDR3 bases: TGTGCCAGCAGTTACACCGGACAGGGGCAAGAGACCCAGTACTTC.

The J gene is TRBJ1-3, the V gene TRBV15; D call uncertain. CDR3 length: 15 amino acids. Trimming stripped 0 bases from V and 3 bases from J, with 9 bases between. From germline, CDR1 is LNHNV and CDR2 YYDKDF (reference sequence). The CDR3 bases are TGTGCCACCAGCAGAGATCCAGGTGGTGGAAACACCATATATTTT. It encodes CATSRDPGGGNTIYF.

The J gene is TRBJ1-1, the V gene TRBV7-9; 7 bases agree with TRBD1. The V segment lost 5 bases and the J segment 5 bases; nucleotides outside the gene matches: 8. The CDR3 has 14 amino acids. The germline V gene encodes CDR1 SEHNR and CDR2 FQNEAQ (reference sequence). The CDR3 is CASSLTGVETEAFF. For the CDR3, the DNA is TGTGCCAGCAGCCTTACAGGGGTCGAGACTGAAGCTTTCTTT.

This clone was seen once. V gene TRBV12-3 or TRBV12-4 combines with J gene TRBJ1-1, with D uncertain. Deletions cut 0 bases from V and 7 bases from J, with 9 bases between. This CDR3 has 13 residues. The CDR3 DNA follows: TGTGCCAGCAGTTTAGCCACGGGGAATGAAGCTTTCTTT. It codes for CASSLATGNEAFF.

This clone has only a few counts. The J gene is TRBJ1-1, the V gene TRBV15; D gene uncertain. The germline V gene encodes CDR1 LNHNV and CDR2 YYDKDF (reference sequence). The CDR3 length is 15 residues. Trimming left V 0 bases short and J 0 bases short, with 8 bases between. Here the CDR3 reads CATSRDLMLNTEAFF. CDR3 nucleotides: TGTGCCACCAGCAGAGATCTAATGTTGAACACTGAAGCTTTCTTT.

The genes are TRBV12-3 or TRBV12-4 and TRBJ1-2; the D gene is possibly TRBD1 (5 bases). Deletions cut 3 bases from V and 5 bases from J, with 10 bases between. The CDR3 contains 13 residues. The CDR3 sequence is CASSFGGEYGYTF. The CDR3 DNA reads TGTGCCAGCAGTTTCGGAGGGGAATATGGCTACACCTTC.

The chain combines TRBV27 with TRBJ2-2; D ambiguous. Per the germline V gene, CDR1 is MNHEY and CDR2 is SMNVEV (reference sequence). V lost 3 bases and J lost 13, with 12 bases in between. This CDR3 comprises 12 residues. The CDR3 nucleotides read TGTGCCAGCAGTTTTTCCGGGTCGGGGCTGTTTTTT. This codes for CASSFSGSGLFF.

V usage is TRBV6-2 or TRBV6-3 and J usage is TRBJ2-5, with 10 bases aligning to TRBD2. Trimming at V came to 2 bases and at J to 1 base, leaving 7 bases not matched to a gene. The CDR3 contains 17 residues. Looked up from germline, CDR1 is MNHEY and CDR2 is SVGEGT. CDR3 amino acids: CASSYESSGGSQETQYF. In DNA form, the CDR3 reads TGTGCCAGCAGTTACGAATCTAGCGGGGGCTCCCAAGAGACCCAGTACTTC.

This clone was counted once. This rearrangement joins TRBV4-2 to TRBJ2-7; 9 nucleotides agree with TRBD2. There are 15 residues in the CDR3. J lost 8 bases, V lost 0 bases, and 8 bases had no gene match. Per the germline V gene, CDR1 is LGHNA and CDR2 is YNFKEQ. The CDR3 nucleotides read TGTGCCAGCAGCCAAGAACAGGTAGCGGGGGTCCAGCAGTACTTC. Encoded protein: CASSQEQVAGVQQYF.

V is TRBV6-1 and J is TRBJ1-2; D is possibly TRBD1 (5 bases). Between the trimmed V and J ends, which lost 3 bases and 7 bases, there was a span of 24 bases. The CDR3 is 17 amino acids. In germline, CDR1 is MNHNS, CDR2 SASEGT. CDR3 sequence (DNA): TGTGCCAGCAGTGATCCCCTGGGAGGGTACTCGGGGCCTGGCTACACCTTC. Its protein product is CASSDPLGGYSGPGYTF.

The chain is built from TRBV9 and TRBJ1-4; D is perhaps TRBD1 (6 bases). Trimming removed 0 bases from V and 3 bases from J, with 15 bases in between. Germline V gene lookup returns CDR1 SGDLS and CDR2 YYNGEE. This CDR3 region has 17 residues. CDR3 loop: CASSVEGRGTPNEKLFF. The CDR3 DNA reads TGTGCCAGCAGCGTAGAGGGTAGGGGGACACCTAATGAAAAACTGTTTTTT.

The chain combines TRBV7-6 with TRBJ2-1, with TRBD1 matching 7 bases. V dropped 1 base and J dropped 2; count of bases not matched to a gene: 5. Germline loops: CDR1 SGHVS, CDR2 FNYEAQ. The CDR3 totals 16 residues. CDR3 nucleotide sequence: TGTGCCAGCAGCTTAGATGGGACAGATACCTACAATGAGCAGTTCTTC. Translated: CASSLDGTDTYNEQFF.

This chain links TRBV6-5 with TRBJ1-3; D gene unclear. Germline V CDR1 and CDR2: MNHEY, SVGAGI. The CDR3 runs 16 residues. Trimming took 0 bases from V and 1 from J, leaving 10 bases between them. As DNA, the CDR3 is TGTGCCAGCAGTTACTCGCCCCCGGGGTCTGGAAACACCATATATTTT. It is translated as CASSYSPPGSGNTIYF.

CDR3 nucleotide sequence: TGTGCCAGCAGCGTAGGCGTAACGGGGGGCACAGATACGCAGTATTTT. Its protein product is CASSVGVTGGTDTQYF. The chain employs TRBV7-9 and TRBJ2-3; D perhaps matches TRBD2 (6 bases). Germline loops: CDR1 SEHNR, CDR2 FQNEAQ (reference sequence). This CDR3 is built from 16 residues. V dropped 5 bases and J dropped 1 base, with 16 bases sitting between them.

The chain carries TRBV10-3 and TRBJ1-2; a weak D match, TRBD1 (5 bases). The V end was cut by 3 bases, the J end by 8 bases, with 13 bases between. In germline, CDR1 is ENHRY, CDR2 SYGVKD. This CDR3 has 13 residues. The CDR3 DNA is TGTGCCATCAGTGAAGAATGGGGCGAGGGCTACACCTTC. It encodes CAISEEWGEGYTF.

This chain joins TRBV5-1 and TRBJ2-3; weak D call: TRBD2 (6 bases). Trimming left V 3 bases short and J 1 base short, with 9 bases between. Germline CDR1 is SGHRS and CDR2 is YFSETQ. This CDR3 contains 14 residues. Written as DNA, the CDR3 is TGCGCCAGCAGCTCTAGCGCGCGCACAGATACGCAGTATTTT. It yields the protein CASSSSARTDTQYF. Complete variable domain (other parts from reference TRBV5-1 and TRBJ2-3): KAGVTQTPRYLIKTRGQQVTLSCSPISGHRSVSWYQQTPGQGLQFLFEYFSETQRNKGNFPGRFSGRQFSNSRSEMNVSTLELGDSALYLCASSSSARTDTQYFGPGTRLTVL.

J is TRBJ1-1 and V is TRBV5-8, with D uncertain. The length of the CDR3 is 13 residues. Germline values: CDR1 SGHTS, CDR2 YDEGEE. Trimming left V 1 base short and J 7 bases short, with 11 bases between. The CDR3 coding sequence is TGTGCCAGCAGCTTGACCTTGGCGGGTGAAGCTTTCTTT. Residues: CASSLTLAGEAFF.

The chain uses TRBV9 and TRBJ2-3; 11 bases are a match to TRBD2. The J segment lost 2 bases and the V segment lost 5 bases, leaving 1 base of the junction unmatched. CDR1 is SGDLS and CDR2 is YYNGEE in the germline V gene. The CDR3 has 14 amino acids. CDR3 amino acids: CASSSGGDTDTQYF. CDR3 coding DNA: TGTGCCAGCAGTAGCGGGGGGGACACAGATACGCAGTATTTT.

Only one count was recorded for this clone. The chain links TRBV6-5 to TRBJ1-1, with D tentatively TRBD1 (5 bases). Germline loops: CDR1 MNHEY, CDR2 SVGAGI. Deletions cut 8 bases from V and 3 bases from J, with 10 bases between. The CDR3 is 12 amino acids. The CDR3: CASEEGHTEAFF. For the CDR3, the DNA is TGTGCCAGCGAGGAGGGACACACTGAAGCTTTCTTT.

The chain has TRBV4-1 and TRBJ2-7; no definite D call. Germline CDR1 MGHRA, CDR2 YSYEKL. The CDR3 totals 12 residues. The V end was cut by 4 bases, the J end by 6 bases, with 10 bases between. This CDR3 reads CASSLTSGEQYF. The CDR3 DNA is TGCGCCAGCAGCCTGACTTCGGGCGAGCAGTACTTC.

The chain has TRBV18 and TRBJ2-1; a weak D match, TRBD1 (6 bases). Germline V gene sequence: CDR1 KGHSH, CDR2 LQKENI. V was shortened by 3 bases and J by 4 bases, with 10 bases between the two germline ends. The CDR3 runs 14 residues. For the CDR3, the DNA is TGTGCCAGCTCACCGGACACAGGGTACAATGAGCAGTTCTTC. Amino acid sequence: CASSPDTGYNEQFF.

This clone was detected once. CDR3 residues: CASSLVLGTGLSSYNEQFF. The CDR3 coding sequence is TGTGCCAGCAGCTTAGTACTTGGGACAGGGCTAAGCTCCTACAATGAGCAGTTCTTC. The chain couples TRBV7-2 to TRBJ2-1; 9 bases map to TRBD1. The CDR3 has 19 residues. CDR1 is SGHTA and CDR2 is FQGNSA in the germline V gene. The trim removed 1 base at V and 0 bases at J, leaving 10 bases unmatched.

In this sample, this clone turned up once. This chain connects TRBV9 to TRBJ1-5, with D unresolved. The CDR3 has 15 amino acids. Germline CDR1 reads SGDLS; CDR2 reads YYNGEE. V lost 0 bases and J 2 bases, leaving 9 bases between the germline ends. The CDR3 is CASSVGGSGNQPQHF. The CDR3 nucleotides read TGTGCCAGCAGCGTAGGAGGGTCGGGCAATCAGCCCCAGCATTTT.

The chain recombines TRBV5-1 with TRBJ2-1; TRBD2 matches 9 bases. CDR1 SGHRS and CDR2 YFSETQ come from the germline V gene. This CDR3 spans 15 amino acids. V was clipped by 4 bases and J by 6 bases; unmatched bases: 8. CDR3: CASSVSGGLTNEQFF. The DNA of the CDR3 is TGCGCCAGCAGCGTTAGCGGGGGCCTCACCAATGAGCAGTTCTTC.

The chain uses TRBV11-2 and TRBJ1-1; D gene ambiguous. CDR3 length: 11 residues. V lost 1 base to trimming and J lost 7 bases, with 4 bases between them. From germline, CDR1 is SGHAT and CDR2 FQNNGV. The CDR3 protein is CASSLVGEAFF. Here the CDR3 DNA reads TGTGCCAGCAGCTTAGTCGGTGAAGCTTTCTTT.

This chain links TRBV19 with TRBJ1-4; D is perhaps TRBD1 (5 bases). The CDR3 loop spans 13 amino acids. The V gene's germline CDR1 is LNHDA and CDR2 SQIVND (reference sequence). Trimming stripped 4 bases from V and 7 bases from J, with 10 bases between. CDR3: CASSRRGGEKLFF. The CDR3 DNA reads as TGTGCCAGTAGTAGGAGGGGCGGTGAAAAACTGTTTTTT.

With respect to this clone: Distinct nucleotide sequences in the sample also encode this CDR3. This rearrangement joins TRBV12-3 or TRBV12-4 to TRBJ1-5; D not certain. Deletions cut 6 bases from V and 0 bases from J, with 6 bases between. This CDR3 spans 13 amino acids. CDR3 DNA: TGTGCCAGCAGCCTTTATAGCAATCAGCCCCAGCATTTT. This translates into CASSLYSNQPQHF.